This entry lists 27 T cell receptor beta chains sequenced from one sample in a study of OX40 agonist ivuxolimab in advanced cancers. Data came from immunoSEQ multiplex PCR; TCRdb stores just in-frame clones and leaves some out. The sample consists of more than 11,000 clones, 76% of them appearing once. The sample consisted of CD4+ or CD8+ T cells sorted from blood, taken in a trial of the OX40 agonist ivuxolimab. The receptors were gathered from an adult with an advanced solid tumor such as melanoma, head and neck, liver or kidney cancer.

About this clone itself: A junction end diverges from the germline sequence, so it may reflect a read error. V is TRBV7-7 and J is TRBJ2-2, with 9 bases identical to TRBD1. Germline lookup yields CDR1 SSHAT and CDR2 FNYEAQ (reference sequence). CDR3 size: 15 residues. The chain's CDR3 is CASSPGTGITGELFF. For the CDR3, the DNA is TGTGCTAGCAGCCCCGGGACAGGGATCACCGGGGAGCTGTTTTTT.

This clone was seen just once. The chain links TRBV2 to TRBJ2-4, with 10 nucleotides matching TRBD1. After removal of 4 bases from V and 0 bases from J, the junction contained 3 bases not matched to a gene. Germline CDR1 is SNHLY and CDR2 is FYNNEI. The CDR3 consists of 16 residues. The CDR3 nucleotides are TGTGCCAGCAGTGTGGGACAGGGGCGAGCCAAAAACATTCAGTACTTC. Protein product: CASSVGQGRAKNIQYF.

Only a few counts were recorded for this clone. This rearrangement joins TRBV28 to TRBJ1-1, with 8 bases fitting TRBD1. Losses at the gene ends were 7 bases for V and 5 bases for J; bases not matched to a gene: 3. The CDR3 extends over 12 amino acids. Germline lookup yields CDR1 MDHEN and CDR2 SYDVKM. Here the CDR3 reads CASNTGGTEAFF. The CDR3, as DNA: TGTGCCAGCAATACAGGGGGAACTGAAGCTTTCTTT. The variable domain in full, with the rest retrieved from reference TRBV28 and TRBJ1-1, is DVKVTQSSRYLVKRTGEKVFLECVQDMDHENMFWYRQDPGLGLRLIYFSYDVKMKEKGDIPEGYSVSREKKERFSLILESASTNQTSMYLCASNTGGTEAFFGQGTRLTVV.

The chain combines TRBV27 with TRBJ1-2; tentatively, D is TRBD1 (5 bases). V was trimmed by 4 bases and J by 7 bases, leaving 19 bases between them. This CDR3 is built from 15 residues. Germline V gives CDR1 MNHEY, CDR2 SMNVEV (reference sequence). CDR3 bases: TGTGCCAGCAGTTCTACCTCGGGACGCCCTGCTGGCTACACCTTC. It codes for CASSSTSGRPAGYTF.

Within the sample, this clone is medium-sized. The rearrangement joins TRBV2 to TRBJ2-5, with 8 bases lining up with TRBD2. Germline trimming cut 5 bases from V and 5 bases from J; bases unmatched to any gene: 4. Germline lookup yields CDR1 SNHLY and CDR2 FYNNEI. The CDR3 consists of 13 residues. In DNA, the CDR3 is TGTGCCAGCAGTACAAGCGGGGGTGAGACCCAGTACTTC. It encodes CASSTSGGETQYF.

CDR3 sequence (DNA): TGTGCCAGCAGTGAAATCGGATCGAACACTGAAGCTTTCTTT. It yields the protein CASSEIGSNTEAFF. The chain combines TRBV2 with TRBJ1-1, with D uncertain. The CDR3 extends over 14 amino acids. The V gene's germline CDR1 is SNHLY and CDR2 FYNNEI. V was pared by 2 bases and J by 1 base, with 8 bases between.

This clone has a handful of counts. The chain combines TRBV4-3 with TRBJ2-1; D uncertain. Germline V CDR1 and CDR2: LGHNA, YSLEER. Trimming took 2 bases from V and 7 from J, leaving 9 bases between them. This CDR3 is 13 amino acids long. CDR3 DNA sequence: TGCGCCAGCAGCCAATATGACTTTAATGAGCAGTTCTTC. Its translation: CASSQYDFNEQFF.

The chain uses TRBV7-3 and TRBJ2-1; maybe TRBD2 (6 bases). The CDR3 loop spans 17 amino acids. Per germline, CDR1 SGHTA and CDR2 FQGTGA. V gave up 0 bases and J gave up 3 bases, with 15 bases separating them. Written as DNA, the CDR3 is TGTGCCAGCAGCTTAACTGGAGGGACTCGACGCTACAATGAGCAGTTCTTC. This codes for CASSLTGGTRRYNEQFF. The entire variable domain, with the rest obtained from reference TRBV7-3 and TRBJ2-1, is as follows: GAGVSQTPSNKVTEKGKYVELRCDPISGHTALYWYRQSLGQGPEFLIYFQGTGAADDSGLPNDRFFAVRPEGSVSTLKIQRTERGDSAVYLCASSLTGGTRRYNEQFFGPGTRLTVL.

Written as DNA, the CDR3 is TGTGCCAGCAGCCCGTTTGCGGGGGGGCCGTCAGATACGCAGTATTTT. Amino acid sequence: CASSPFAGGPSDTQYF. V usage is TRBV7-9 and J usage is TRBJ2-3; 9 positions match TRBD2. Germline V lookup: CDR1 SEHNR, CDR2 FQNEAQ (reference sequence). The ends lost 5 bases at V and 4 bases at J; junction bases unmatched: 10. The CDR3 sequence is 16 residues long.

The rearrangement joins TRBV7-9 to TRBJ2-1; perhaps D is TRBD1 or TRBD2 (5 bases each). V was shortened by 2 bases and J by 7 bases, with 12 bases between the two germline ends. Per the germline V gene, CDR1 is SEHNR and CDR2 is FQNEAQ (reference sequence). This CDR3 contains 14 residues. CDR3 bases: TGTGCCAGCAGCTTACCAGGGCCGGGAAATGAGCAGTTCTTC. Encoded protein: CASSLPGPGNEQFF.

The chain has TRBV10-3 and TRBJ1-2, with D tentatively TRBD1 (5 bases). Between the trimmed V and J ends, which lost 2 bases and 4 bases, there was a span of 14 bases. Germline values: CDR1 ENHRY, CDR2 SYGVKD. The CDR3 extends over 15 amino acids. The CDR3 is CAISETAAGGYGYTF. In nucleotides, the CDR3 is TGTGCCATCAGTGAGACGGCGGCGGGGGGCTATGGCTACACCTTC.

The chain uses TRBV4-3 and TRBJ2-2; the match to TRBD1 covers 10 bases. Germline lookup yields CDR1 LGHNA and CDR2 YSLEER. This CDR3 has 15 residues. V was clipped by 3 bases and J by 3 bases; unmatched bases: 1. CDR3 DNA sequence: TGCGCCAGCAGCCAGGGGACAGGGGACACCGGGGAGCTGTTTTTT. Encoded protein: CASSQGTGDTGELFF.

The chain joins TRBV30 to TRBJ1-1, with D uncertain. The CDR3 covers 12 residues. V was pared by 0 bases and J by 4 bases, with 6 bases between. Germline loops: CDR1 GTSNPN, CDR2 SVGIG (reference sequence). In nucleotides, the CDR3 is TGTGCCTGGAGTGTGCTAAGCACTGAAGCTTTCTTT. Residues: CAWSVLSTEAFF. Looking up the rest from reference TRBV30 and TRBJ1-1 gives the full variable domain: SQTIHQWPATLVQPVGSPLSLECTVEGTSNPNLYWYRQAAGRGLQLLFYSVGIGQISSEVPQNLSASRPQDRQFILSSKKLLLSDSGFYLCAWSVLSTEAFFGQGTRLTVV.

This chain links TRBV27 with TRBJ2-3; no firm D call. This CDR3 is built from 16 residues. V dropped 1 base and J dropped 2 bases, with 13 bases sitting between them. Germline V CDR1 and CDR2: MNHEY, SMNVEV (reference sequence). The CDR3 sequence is CASSLLGRLNTDTQYF. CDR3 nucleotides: TGTGCCAGCAGTTTATTAGGCAGACTTAACACAGATACGCAGTATTTT.

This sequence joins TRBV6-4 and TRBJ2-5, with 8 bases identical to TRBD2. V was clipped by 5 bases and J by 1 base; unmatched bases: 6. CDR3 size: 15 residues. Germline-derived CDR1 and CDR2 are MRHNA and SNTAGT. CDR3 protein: CASSLSAGAQETQYF. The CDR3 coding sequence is TGTGCCAGCAGTCTCTCAGCGGGGGCCCAAGAGACCCAGTACTTC.

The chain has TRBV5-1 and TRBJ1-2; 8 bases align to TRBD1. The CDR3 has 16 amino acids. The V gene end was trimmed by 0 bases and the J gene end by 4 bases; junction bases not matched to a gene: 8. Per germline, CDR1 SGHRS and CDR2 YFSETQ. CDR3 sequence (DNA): TGCGCCAGCAGCTTGGATACGGACAGGGCGGTCTATGGCTACACCTTC. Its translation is CASSLDTDRAVYGYTF. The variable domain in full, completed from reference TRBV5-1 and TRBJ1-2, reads KAGVTQTPRYLIKTRGQQVTLSCSPISGHRSVSWYQQTPGQGLQFLFEYFSETQRNKGNFPGRFSGRQFSNSRSEMNVSTLELGDSALYLCASSLDTDRAVYGYTFGSGTRLTVV.

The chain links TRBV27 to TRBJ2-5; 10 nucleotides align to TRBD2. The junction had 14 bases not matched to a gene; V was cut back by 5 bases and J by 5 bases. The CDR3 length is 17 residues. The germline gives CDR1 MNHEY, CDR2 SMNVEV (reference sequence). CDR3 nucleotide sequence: TGTGCCAGCAGTCCTCAACTAGCGGGGATATCGGAGGAGACCCAGTACTTC. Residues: CASSPQLAGISEETQYF.

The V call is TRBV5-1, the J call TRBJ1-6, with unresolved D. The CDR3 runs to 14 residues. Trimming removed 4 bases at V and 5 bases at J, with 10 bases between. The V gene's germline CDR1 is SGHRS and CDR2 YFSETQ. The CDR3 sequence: CASSMTGNNSPLHF. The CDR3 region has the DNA TGCGCCAGCAGCATGACGGGCAATAATTCACCCCTCCACTTT.

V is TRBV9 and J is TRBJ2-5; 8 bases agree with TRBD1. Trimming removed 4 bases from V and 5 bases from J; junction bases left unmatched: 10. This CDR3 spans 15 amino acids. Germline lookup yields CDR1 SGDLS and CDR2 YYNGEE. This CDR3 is CASSPSDRTGETQYF. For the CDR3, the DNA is TGTGCCAGCAGCCCGAGCGATAGGACAGGGGAGACCCAGTACTTC.

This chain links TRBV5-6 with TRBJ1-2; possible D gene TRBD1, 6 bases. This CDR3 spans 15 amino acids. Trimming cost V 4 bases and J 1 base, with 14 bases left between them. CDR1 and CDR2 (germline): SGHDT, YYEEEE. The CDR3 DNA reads TGTGCCAGCAGCGGGGGCGGGAAATTTAACTATGGCTACACCTTC. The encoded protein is CASSGGGKFNYGYTF.

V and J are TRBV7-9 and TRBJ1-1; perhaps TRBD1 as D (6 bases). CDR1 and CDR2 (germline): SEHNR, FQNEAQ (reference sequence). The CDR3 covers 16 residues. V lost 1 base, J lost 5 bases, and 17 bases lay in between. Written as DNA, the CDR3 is TGTGCCAGCAGCTTAGAGGCCGGGCAGGGGAGGACTGAAGCTTTCTTT. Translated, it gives CASSLEAGQGRTEAFF.

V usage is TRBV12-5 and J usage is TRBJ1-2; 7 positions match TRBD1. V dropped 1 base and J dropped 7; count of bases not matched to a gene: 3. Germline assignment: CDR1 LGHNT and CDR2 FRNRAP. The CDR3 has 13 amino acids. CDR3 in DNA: TGTGCTAGTGGTTTGGGAGACAGGGTTGGCTACACCTTC. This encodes CASGLGDRVGYTF.

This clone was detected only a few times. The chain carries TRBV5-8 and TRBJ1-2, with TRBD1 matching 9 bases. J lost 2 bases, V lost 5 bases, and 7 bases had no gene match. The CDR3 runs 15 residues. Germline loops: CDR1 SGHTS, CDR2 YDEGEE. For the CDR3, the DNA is TGTGCCAGCAGGAAGAACAGGGGGCGGAACTATGGCTACACCTTC. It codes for CASRKNRGRNYGYTF.

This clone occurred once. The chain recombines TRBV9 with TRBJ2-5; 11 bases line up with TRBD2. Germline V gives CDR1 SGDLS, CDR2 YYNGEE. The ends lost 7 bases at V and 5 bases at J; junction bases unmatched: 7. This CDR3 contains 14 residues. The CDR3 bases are TGTGCCAGCTGTAGCGGGGGGGATTGGGAGACCCAGTACTTC. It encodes CASCSGGDWETQYF.

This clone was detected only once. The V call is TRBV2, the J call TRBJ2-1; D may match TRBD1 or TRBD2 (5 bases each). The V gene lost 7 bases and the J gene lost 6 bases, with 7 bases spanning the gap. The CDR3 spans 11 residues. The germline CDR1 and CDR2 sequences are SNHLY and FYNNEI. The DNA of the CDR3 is TGTGCCAGCACGAGGGGCAATGAGCAGTTCTTC. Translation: CASTRGNEQFF.

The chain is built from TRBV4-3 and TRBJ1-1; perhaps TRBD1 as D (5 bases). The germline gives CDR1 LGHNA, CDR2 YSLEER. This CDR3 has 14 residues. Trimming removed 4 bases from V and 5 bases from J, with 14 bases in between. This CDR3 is CASSPVGGGTEAFF. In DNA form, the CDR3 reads TGCGCCAGCAGCCCGGTGGGGGGAGGAACTGAAGCTTTCTTT.

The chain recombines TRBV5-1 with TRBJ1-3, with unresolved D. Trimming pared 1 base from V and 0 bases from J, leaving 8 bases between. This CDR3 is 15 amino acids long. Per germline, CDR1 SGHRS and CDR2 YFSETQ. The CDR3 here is CASSLTVRSGNTIYF. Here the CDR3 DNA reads TGCGCCAGCAGCTTGACAGTCCGCTCTGGAAACACCATATATTTT.